This T cell receptor (beta chain) originates from a study of cytomegalovirus exposure and HLA in healthy donors. Study results and caveats: TCR clusters originating in the first cohort tended to co-occur in the 100 to 150 validation repertoires, according to a later analysis.

The CDR3 is 16 residues long. V was clipped by 6 bases and J by 4 bases, with 17 bases between them. The germline CDR1 and CDR2 sequences are SGHNT and YYREEE (reference sequence). As to this clone: The target antigen is unknown.

The assay was immunoSEQ multiplex PCR, and TCRdb's table has in-frame clones only and misses some. The top ten hold around 1.4% of the sample, which has about 120,000 clones, 85% to 90% seen once. The chain combines TRBV5-4 with TRBJ2-6; perhaps TRBD1 as D (5 bases). The sample taken for sequencing was PBMCs. The sequence came from a woman in her thirties in good health and CMV-seropositive. CDR3 nucleotide sequence: TGTGCCAGCAACTCCCAAGGGGCAGAAGGGGCCAACGTCCTGACTTTC. Translation gives CASNSQGAEGANVLTF.